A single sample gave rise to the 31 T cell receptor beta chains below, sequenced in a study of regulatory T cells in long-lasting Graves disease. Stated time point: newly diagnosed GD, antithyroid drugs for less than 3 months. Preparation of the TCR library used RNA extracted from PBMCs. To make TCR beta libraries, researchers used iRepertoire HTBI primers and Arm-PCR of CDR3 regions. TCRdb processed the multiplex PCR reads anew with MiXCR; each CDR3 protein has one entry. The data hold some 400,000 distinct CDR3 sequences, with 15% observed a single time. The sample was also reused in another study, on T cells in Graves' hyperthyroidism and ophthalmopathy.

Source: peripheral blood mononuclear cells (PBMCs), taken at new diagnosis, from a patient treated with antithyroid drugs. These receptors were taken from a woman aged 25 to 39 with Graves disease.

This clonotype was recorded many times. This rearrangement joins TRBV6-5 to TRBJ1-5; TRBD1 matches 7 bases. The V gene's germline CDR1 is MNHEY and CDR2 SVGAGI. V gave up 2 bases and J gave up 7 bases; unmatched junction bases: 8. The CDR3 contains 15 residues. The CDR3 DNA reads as TGTGCCAGCAGTTACGTATCAGGGGGGAAGCAGCCCCAGCATTTT. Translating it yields CASSYVSGGKQPQHF.

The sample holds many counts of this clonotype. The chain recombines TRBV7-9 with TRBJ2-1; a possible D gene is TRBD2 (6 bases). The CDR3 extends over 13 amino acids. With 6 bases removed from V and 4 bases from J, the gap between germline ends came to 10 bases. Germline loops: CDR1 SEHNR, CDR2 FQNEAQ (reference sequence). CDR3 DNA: TGTGCCAGCAGTCTGGGACTTTACAATGAGCAGTTCTTC. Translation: CASSLGLYNEQFF.

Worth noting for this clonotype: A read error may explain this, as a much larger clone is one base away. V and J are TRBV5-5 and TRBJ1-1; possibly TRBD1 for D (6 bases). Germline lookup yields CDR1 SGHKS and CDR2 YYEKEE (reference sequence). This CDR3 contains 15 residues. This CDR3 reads CAGRRDGGMNTEAFF. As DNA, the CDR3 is TGTGCCGGCAGGAGGGATGGGGGCATGAACACTGAAGCTTTCTTT.

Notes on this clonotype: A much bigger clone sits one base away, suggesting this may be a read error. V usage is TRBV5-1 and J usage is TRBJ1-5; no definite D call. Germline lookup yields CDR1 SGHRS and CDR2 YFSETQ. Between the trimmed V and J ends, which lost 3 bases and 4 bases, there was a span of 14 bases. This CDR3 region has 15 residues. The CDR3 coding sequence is TGCGCCAGCAGCTATACCCGGGAACGGAATCAGCCCCAGCATTTT. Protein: CASSYTRERNQPQHF.

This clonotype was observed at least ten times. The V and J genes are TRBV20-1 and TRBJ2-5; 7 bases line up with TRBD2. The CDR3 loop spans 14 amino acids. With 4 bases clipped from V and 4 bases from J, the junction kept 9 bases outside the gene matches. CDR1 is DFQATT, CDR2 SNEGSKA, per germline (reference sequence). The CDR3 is CSANRGEGGETQYF. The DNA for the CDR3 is TGCAGTGCTAACCGGGGGGAGGGCGGAGAGACCCAGTACTTC.

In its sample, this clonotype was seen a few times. This chain's CDR3 is CSASEAHMNQETQYF. CDR3 DNA: TGCAGTGCTTCAGAAGCGCACATGAACCAAGAGACCCAGTACTTC. The chain is built from TRBV20-1 and TRBJ2-5; D not resolved. This CDR3 region has 15 residues. The germline V gene has CDR1 DFQATT and CDR2 SNEGSKA (reference sequence). The ends were cut back, 5 bases at V and 0 bases at J, with 16 bases in the middle.

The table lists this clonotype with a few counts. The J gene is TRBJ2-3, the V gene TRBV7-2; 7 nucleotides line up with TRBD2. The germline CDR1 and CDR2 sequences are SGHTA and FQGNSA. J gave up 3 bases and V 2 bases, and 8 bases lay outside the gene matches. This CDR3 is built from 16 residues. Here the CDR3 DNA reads TGTGCCAGCAGCTTATATGGCGCCGGGGGGACAGATACGCAGTATTTT. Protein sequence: CASSLYGAGGTDTQYF.

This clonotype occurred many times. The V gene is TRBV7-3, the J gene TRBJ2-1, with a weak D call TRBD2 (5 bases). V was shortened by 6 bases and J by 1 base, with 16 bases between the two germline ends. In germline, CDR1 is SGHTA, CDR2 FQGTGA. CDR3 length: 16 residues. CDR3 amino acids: CASRPPAGRSYNEQFF. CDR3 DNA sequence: TGTGCCAGCAGACCCCCCGCGGGTAGATCCTACAATGAGCAGTTCTTC.

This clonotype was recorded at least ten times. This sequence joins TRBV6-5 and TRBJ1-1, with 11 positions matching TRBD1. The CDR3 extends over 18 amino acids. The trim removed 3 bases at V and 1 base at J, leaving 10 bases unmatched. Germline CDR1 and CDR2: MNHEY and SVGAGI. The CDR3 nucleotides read TGTGCCAGCAGTTATTGGACAGGGGGCACACCAAGGAACACTGAAGCTTTCTTT. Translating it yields CASSYWTGGTPRNTEAFF.

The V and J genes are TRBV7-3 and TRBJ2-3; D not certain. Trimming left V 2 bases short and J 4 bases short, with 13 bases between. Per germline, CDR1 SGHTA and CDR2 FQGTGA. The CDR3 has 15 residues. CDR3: CASSLSGFDADTQYF. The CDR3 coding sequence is TGTGCCAGCAGCTTATCAGGTTTTGACGCAGATACGCAGTATTTT.

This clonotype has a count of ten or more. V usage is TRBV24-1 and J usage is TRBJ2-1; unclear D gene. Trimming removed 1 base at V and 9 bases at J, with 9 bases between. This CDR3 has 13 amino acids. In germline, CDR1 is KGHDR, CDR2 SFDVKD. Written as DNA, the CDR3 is TGTGCCACCAGTGATTTATCAGCCGGTGAGCAGTTCTTC. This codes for CATSDLSAGEQFF.

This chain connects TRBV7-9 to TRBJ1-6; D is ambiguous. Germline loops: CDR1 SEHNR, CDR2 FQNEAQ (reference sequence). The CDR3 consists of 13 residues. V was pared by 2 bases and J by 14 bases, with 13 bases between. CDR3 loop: CASSLPPAAALHF. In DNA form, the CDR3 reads TGTGCCAGCAGCTTACCCCCGGCAGCGGCCCTCCACTTT.

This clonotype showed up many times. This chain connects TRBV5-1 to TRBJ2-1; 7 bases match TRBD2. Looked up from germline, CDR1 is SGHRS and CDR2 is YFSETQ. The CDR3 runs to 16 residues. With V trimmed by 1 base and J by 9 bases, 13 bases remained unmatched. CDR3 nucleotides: TGCGCCAGCAGCTTGCTTAGGGGCGGGAGTCTTGGTGAGCAGTTCTTC. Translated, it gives CASSLLRGGSLGEQFF.

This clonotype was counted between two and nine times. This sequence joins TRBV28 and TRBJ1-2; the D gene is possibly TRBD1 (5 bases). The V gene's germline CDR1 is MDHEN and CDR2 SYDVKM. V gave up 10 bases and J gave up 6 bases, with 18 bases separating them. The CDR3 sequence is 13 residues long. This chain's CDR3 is CATTGGRGDGYTF. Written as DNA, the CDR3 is TGTGCCACCACTGGGGGACGGGGTGATGGCTACACCTTC.

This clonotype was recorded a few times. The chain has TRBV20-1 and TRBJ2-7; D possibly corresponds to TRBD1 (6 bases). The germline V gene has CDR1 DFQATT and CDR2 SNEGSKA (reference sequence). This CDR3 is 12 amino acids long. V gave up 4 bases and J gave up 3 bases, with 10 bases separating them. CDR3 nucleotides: TGCAGTGCTAATCAGGGGCTCTACGAGCAGTACTTC. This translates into CSANQGLYEQYF.

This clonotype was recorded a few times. CDR3 sequence (DNA): TGTGCCACGTGGACTAGCACTCACTACGAGCAGTACTTC. Translating gives CATWTSTHYEQYF. This chain connects TRBV6-1 to TRBJ2-7, with 8 nucleotides matching TRBD2. The J segment lost 3 bases and the V segment lost 10 bases, leaving 8 bases of the junction unmatched. Per the germline V gene, CDR1 is MNHNS and CDR2 is SASEGT. The CDR3 extends over 13 amino acids.

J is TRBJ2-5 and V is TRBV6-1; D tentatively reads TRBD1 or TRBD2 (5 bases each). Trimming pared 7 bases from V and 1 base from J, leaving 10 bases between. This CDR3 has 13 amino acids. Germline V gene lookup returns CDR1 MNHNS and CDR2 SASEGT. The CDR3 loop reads CASKKGSQETQYF. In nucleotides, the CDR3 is TGTGCCAGCAAGAAGGGGAGCCAAGAGACCCAGTACTTC.

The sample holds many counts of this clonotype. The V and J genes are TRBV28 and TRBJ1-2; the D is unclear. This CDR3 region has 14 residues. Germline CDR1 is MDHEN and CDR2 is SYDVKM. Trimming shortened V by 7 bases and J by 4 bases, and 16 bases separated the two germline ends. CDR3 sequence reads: CASTPSRAFYGYTF. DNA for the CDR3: TGTGCCAGCACTCCTAGCCGGGCATTCTATGGCTACACCTTC.

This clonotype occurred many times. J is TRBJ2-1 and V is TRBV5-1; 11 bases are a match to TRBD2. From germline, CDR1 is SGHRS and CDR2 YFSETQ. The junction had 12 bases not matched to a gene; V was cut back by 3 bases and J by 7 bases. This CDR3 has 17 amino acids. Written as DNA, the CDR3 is TGCGCCAGCAGCTCCCCCCAGGTAGCGGGAGGGAGGAATGAGCAGTTCTTC. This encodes CASSSPQVAGGRNEQFF.

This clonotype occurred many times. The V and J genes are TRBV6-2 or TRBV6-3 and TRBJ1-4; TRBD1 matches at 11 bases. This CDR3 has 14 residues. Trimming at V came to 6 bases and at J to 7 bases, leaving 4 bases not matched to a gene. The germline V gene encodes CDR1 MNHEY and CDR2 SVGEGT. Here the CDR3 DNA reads TGTGCCAGCAGCACTGGACAGGGGGCTGAAAAACTGTTTTTT. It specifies CASSTGQGAEKLFF.

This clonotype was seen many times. The CDR3 coding sequence is TGTGCCAGCAGTTACTCACTACAGGGCCAAGAGACCCAGTACTTC. It encodes CASSYSLQGQETQYF. This chain connects TRBV6-2 or TRBV6-3 to TRBJ2-5; D is perhaps TRBD1 (6 bases). Germline V gene sequence: CDR1 MNHEY, CDR2 SVGEGT. V lost 0 bases and J 1 base, leaving 9 bases between the germline ends. CDR3 length equals 15 residues.

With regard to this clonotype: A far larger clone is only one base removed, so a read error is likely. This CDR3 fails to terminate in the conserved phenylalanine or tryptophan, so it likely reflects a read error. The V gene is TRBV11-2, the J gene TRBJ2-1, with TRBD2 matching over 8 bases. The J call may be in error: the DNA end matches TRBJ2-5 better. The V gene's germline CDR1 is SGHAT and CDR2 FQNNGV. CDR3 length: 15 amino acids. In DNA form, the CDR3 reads TGTGCCAGCAGCTTAGAGGGGACTAGAGGAGAGACCCAGTACTGC. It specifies CASSLEGTRGETQYC.

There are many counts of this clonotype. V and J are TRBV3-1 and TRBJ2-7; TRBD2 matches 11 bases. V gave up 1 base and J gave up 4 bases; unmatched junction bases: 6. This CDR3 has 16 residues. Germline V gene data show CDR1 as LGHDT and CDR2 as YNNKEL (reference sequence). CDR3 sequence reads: CASSQGGLAEGYEQYF. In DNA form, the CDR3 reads TGTGCCAGCAGCCAAGGGGGACTAGCGGAGGGGTACGAGCAGTACTTC.

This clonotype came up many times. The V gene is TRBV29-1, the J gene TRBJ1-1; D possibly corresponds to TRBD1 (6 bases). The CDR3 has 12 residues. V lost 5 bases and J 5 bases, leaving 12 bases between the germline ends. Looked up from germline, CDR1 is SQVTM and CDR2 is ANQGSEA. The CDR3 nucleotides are TGCAGCGTTCAGGGGCTAGGGACTGAAGCTTTCTTT. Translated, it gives CSVQGLGTEAFF.

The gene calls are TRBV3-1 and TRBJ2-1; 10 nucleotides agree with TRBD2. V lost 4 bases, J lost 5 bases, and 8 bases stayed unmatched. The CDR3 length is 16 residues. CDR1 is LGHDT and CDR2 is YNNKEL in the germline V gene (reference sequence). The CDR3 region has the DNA TGTGCCAGCAGCCCTCTGCGACTAGCGGGTCACAATGAGCAGTTCTTC. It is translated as CASSPLRLAGHNEQFF.

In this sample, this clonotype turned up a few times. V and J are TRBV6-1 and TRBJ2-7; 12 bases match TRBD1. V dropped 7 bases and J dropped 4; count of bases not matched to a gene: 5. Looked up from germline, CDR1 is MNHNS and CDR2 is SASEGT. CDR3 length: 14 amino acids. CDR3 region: CASNLGQGAYEQYF. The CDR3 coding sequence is TGTGCCAGCAATCTGGGACAGGGGGCTTACGAGCAGTACTTC.

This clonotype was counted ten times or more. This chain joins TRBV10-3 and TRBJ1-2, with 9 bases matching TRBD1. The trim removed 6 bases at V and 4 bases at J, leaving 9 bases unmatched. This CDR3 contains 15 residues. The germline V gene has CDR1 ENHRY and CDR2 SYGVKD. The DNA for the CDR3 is TGTGCCATCAGCCCGGACAGGGGACGTGGCTATGGCTACACCTTC. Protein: CAISPDRGRGYGYTF.

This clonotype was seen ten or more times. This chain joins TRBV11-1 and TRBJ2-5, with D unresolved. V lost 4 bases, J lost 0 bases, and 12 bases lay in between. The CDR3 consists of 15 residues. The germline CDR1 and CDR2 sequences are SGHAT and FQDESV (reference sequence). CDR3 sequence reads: CASSYPNSDQETQYF. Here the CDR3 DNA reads TGTGCCAGCAGCTACCCAAACAGTGACCAAGAGACCCAGTACTTC.

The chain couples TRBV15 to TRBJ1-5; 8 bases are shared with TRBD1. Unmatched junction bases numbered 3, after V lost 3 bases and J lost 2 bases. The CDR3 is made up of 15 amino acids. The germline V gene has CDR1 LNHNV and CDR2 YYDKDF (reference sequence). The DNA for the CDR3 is TGTGCCACCAGCAGGACAGGGGATGGCAATCAGCCCCAGCATTTT. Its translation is CATSRTGDGNQPQHF.

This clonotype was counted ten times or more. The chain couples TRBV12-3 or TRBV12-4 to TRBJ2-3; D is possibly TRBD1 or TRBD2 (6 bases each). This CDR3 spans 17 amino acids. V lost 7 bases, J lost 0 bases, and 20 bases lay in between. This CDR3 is CASTEGGPHPSTDTQYF. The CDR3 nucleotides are TGTGCCAGCACTGAGGGGGGACCCCATCCTAGCACAGATACGCAGTATTTT.

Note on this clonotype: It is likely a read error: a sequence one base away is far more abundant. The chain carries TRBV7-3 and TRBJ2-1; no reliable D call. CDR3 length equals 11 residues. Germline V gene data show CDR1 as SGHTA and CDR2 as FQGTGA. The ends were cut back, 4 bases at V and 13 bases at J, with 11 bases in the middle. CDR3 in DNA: TGTGCCAGCAGCTACCAAGAGACCCAGTTCTTC. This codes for CASSYQETQFF.